The 2 T cell receptor beta chains given below trace back to one sample, sequenced in a study of patients and donors after allogeneic stem cell transplantation (TCRdb year 2020). Libraries were made using RT-PCR. Sequencing instrument: NextSeq 550. The public reads were quality trimmed at Q25 with fastp and then assembled into clones with MiXCR by TCRdb, keeping productive beta chains. Every distinct CDR3 protein forms one entry, paired with its most common genes and DNA. This sample has fewer than 95,000 distinct CDR3 sequences in its table, and approximately 5% of those were observed once. Clones ranked in the top ten supply approximately 2.5% of the sample. Source material: blood, either unsorted or a sorted T cell fraction (not recorded which). The receptors were sampled from a human donor who was either an allogeneic HSCT recipient or a stem cell or donor lymphocyte infusion donor (not recorded which). It is not recorded whose cells these are; they may come from a transplant donor.

The sample holds a few counts of this clonotype. The rearrangement uses TRBV19 and TRBJ2-1, with D possibly being TRBD2 (6 bases). V was clipped by 7 bases and J by 7 bases, with 17 bases between them. Germline V gene sequence: CDR1 LNHDA, CDR2 SQIVND (reference sequence). This CDR3 has 14 amino acids. The CDR3 DNA reads as TGTGCCAGTAACCGGGAGCGGAGCCCTAATGAGCAGTTCTTC. Translation gives CASNRERSPNEQFF.

This clonotype was recorded at least ten times. The chain recombines TRBV9 with TRBJ2-1; the match to TRBD1 covers 7 bases. Germline CDR1 SGDLS, CDR2 YYNGEE. The V gene end was trimmed by 4 bases and the J gene end by 1 base; junction bases not matched to a gene: 5. The CDR3 is 15 residues long. The CDR3 DNA is TGTGCCAGCAGCAGACAGGGTCCTTCCTACAATGAGCAGTTCTTC. Translated, it gives CASSRQGPSYNEQFF.